The 29 T cell receptor beta chains given below trace back to one sample, sequenced in a study of blood T cell repertoires in COVID-19. TCRdb's copy holds only in-frame clones and misses some; the assay was immunoSEQ multiplex PCR. The data hold 250,000 to 300,000 clones, with approximately 90% observed a single time. Sequencing was performed on peripheral blood. All receptors derive from a woman aged 25-40 years who had recovered from COVID-19.

The gene calls are TRBV29-1 and TRBJ1-2, with D tentatively TRBD1 (5 bases). The germline CDR1 and CDR2 sequences are SQVTM and ANQGSEA. The CDR3 sequence is 12 residues long. V was cut by 6 bases and J by 4 bases, with 12 bases left in between. The DNA for the CDR3 is TGCAGCGTAGGACCGGGGGGCTATGGCTACACCTTC. Protein sequence: CSVGPGGYGYTF. The whole variable domain, filled in from reference TRBV29-1 and TRBJ1-2, reads SAVISQKPSRDICQRGTSLTIQCQVDSQVTMMFWYRQQPGQSLTLIATANQGSEATYESGFVIDKFPISRPNLTFSTLTVSNMSPEDSSIYLCSVGPGGYGYTFGSGTRLTVV.

The V and J genes are TRBV27 and TRBJ1-6; D is ambiguous. CDR3 size: 14 residues. CDR1 and CDR2 (germline): MNHEY, SMNVEV (reference sequence). Trimming cost V 1 base and J 5 bases, with 6 bases left between them. Here the CDR3 reads CASSLWENNSPLHF. CDR3 in DNA: TGTGCCAGCAGTTTATGGGAGAATAATTCACCCCTCCACTTT.

The CDR3 loop reads CASSLSGSATNEKLFF. The CDR3 region has the DNA TGTGCCAGCAGCCTGTCGGGTTCCGCAACTAATGAAAAACTGTTTTTT. The gene calls are TRBV28 and TRBJ1-4; D is undetermined. The germline V gene has CDR1 MDHEN and CDR2 SYDVKM. V was pared by 6 bases and J by 0 bases, with 14 bases between. The CDR3 is 16 residues long.

This clone has a single count. The rearrangement links TRBV4-3 to TRBJ2-7; TRBD1 aligns across 8 bases. The germline V gene has CDR1 LGHNA and CDR2 YSLEER. The CDR3 loop spans 15 amino acids. Unmatched junction bases numbered 5, after V lost 1 base and J lost 3 bases. The DNA for the CDR3 is TGCGCCAGCAGCCAAGGCACCGGACAGGGCTACGAGCAGTACTTC. Translating gives CASSQGTGQGYEQYF.

This clone was picked up a small number of times. J is TRBJ1-1 and V is TRBV6-5; D gene ambiguous. Trimming shortened V by 6 bases and J by 1 base, and 15 bases separated the two germline ends. The CDR3 has 15 amino acids. Per germline, CDR1 MNHEY and CDR2 SVGAGI. The CDR3 DNA follows: TGTGCCAGCAGACCCACACCGGAGGCGAACACTGAAGCTTTCTTT. Translated, it gives CASRPTPEANTEAFF.

This chain joins TRBV11-3 and TRBJ2-1; 7 bases agree with TRBD2. The J segment lost 4 bases and the V segment lost 3 bases, leaving 3 bases of the junction unmatched. CDR1 is SGHNT, CDR2 YENEEA, per germline. CDR3 length: 14 amino acids. The CDR3 loop is CASSLGGDYNEQFF. The CDR3 nucleotides are TGTGCCAGCAGCTTGGGGGGGGATTACAATGAGCAGTTCTTC.

The chain links TRBV7-9 to TRBJ2-1; D call uncertain. This CDR3 is 15 amino acids long. CDR1 and CDR2 from the germline V gene are SEHNR and FQNEAQ (reference sequence). The V end lost 1 base, the J end lost 12 bases, and 19 bases lay between the germline ends. This CDR3 is CASSLDFRTLLAQFF. In DNA form, the CDR3 reads TGTGCCAGCAGCTTAGATTTTCGAACGTTGCTGGCGCAGTTCTTC. The full variable domain, rest sourced from reference TRBV7-9 and TRBJ2-1, is DTGVSQNPRHKITKRGQNVTFRCDPISEHNRLYWYRQTLGQGPEFLTYFQNEAQLEKSRLLSDRFSAERPKGSFSTLEIQRTEQGDSAMYLCASSLDFRTLLAQFFGPGTRLTVL.

The chain carries TRBV7-9 and TRBJ1-1; 7 positions match TRBD1. The J segment lost 1 base and the V segment lost 6 bases, leaving 5 bases of the junction unmatched. CDR1 and CDR2 (germline): SEHNR, FQNEAQ (reference sequence). This CDR3 comprises 14 residues. The CDR3 DNA reads as TGTGCCAGCAGACAACAGGGGCGGAACACTGAAGCTTTCTTT. Translation gives CASRQQGRNTEAFF. The variable domain in full, completed from reference TRBV7-9 and TRBJ1-1, reads DTGVSQNPRHKITKRGQNVTFRCDPISEHNRLYWYRQTLGQGPEFLTYFQNEAQLEKSRLLSDRFSAERPKGSFSTLEIQRTEQGDSAMYLCASRQQGRNTEAFFGQGTRLTVV.

The chain links TRBV2 to TRBJ2-4; 7 bases match TRBD1. The germline V gene has CDR1 SNHLY and CDR2 FYNNEI. V gave up 4 bases and J gave up 0 bases; unmatched junction bases: 12. The CDR3 contains 18 residues. The CDR3 is CASSGGDRVLLAKNIQYF. CDR3 sequence (DNA): TGTGCCAGCAGTGGAGGGGACAGAGTTCTACTAGCCAAAAACATTCAGTACTTC. Filled out from reference TRBV2 and TRBJ2-4, the complete variable domain reads EPEVTQTPSHQVTQMGQEVILRCVPISNHLYFYWYRQILGQKVEFLVSFYNNEISEKSEIFDDQFSVERPDGSNFTLKIRSTKLEDSAMYFCASSGGDRVLLAKNIQYFGAGTRLSVL.

The V and J genes are TRBV19 and TRBJ1-1, with D possibly being TRBD1 (5 bases). Germline assignment: CDR1 LNHDA and CDR2 SQIVND (reference sequence). V was clipped by 1 base and J by 3 bases, with 12 bases between them. The CDR3 extends over 15 amino acids. The CDR3 region is CASSIAGGDHTEAFF. In DNA, the CDR3 is TGTGCCAGTAGTATAGCTGGGGGGGACCACACTGAAGCTTTCTTT. Variable domain in full (rest from reference TRBV19 and TRBJ1-1): DGGITQSPKYLFRKEGQNVTLSCEQNLNHDAMYWYRQDPGQGLRLIYYSQIVNDFQKGDIAEGYSVSREKKESFPLTVTSAQKNPTAFYLCASSIAGGDHTEAFFGQGTRLTVV.

The rearrangement links TRBV5-4 to TRBJ2-7; TRBD2 agrees at 15 bases. Germline V lookup: CDR1 SGHNT, CDR2 YYREEE (reference sequence). The CDR3 has 15 amino acids. Trimming cost V 4 bases and J 4 bases; bases outside gene matches: 3. In DNA form, the CDR3 reads TGTGCCAGCAGCCCTGGGACTAGCGGGGGGTACGAGCAGTACTTC. Translation gives CASSPGTSGGYEQYF.

Only a few counts were recorded for this clone. V gene TRBV5-4 combines with J gene TRBJ2-5, with 11 bases fitting TRBD2. The length of the CDR3 is 14 residues. Unmatched junction bases numbered 0, after V lost 0 bases and J lost 5 bases. The V gene's germline CDR1 is SGHNT and CDR2 YYREEE (reference sequence). Written as DNA, the CDR3 is TGTGCCAGCAGCTTGGGACTAGCGGGGGAGACCCAGTACTTC. It translates to CASSLGLAGETQYF.

This chain uses TRBV15 with TRBJ2-3; D is perhaps TRBD2 (7 bases). Germline lookup yields CDR1 LNHNV and CDR2 YYDKDF (reference sequence). This CDR3 has 16 amino acids. V dropped 3 bases and J dropped 9 bases, with 22 bases sitting between them. The CDR3 is CATSRPLGGAGPTQYF. Written as DNA, the CDR3 is TGTGCCACCAGCAGGCCCCTTGGGGGGGCCGGACCGACGCAGTATTTT.

The rearrangement joins TRBV19 to TRBJ2-4, with D possibly being TRBD1 (5 bases). Germline CDR1 reads LNHDA; CDR2 reads SQIVND (reference sequence). V shed 6 bases and J shed 9 bases, with 21 bases lying between them. The CDR3 is 15 residues long. The CDR3 is CASRANRQTKVIQYF. The CDR3 DNA reads TGTGCCAGTAGGGCAAATAGACAGACCAAGGTCATTCAGTACTTC. Complete variable domain (other parts from reference TRBV19 and TRBJ2-4): DGGITQSPKYLFRKEGQNVTLSCEQNLNHDAMYWYRQDPGQGLRLIYYSQIVNDFQKGDIAEGYSVSREKKESFPLTVTSAQKNPTAFYLCASRANRQTKVIQYFGAGTRLSVL.

A single count supports this clone. The same CDR3 also results from other DNA sequences found in this sample. CDR3 sequence (DNA): TGTGCCAGCAGTTTAGGACAGTCCTACGAGCAGTACTTC. This sequence encodes CASSLGQSYEQYF. The rearrangement uses TRBV27 and TRBJ2-7, with TRBD1 as a possible D gene (6 bases). The germline V gene has CDR1 MNHEY and CDR2 SMNVEV (reference sequence). CDR3 length: 13 residues. The V end was cut by 2 bases, the J end by 1 base, with 6 bases between.

The genes are TRBV7-9 and TRBJ1-1; 9 bases fit TRBD1. After removal of 5 bases from V and 6 bases from J, the junction contained 4 bases not matched to a gene. Per the germline V gene, CDR1 is SEHNR and CDR2 is FQNEAQ (reference sequence). The CDR3 consists of 13 residues. The CDR3 sequence is CASSLQGAPEAFF. DNA for the CDR3: TGTGCCAGCAGCCTACAGGGGGCCCCTGAAGCTTTCTTT. The variable domain in full, completed from reference TRBV7-9 and TRBJ1-1, reads DTGVSQNPRHKITKRGQNVTFRCDPISEHNRLYWYRQTLGQGPEFLTYFQNEAQLEKSRLLSDRFSAERPKGSFSTLEIQRTEQGDSAMYLCASSLQGAPEAFFGQGTRLTVV.

This clone appeared once. This chain uses TRBV5-6 with TRBJ1-2, with 8 bases matching TRBD1. The CDR3 spans 16 residues. Trimming removed 4 bases from V and 4 bases from J; junction bases left unmatched: 12. The V gene's germline CDR1 is SGHDT and CDR2 YYEEEE. In nucleotides, the CDR3 is TGTGCCAGCAGCCCCGGGACAGGAAGCTCCCGCTATGGCTACACCTTC. Its protein is CASSPGTGSSRYGYTF.

V gene TRBV5-1 combines with J gene TRBJ1-3; 8 bases are a match to TRBD1. There are 17 residues in the CDR3. V shed 1 base and J 4 bases; nucleotides not matched to a gene: 10. Per germline, CDR1 SGHRS and CDR2 YFSETQ. The CDR3 DNA follows: TGCGCCAGCAGCTTGACCGCCGACAGGGGCTTCGGAAACACCATATATTTT. This translates into CASSLTADRGFGNTIYF.

The chain combines TRBV2 with TRBJ2-1, with D possibly matching TRBD2 (5 bases). This CDR3 spans 15 amino acids. Germline CDR1 and CDR2: SNHLY and FYNNEI. The V gene lost 4 bases and the J gene lost 7 bases, with 17 bases spanning the gap. The CDR3 nucleotides read TGTGCCAGCAGTGGGGAGTCCGGTAGAGTGAATGAGCAGTTCTTC. Encoded protein: CASSGESGRVNEQFF.

The J gene is TRBJ2-3, the V gene TRBV30; TRBD1 aligns across 9 bases. Germline V gene sequence: CDR1 GTSNPN, CDR2 SVGIG (reference sequence). The V and J ends lost 5 bases and 0 bases, in that order; junction bases with no gene match: 9. The CDR3 is made up of 16 amino acids. The CDR3 nucleotides are TGTGCCTGGTCCCGGGACAGGGTTTCGAGCACAGATACGCAGTATTTT. The encoded protein is CAWSRDRVSSTDTQYF. The whole variable domain, remainder taken from reference TRBV30 and TRBJ2-3, is SQTIHQWPATLVQPVGSPLSLECTVEGTSNPNLYWYRQAAGRGLQLLFYSVGIGQISSEVPQNLSASRPQDRQFILSSKKLLLSDSGFYLCAWSRDRVSSTDTQYFGPGTRLTVL.

V usage is TRBV3-1 (or the pseudogene TRBV3-2) and J usage is TRBJ1-2, with TRBD1 matching 7 bases. Germline CDR1 and CDR2: LGHDT and YNNKEL (reference sequence). V was clipped by 4 bases and J by 2 bases; unmatched bases: 7. This CDR3 has 15 amino acids. The DNA of the CDR3 is TGTGCCAGCAGCCCATCCGACAGGGAAAACTATGGCTACACCTTC. This gives the protein CASSPSDRENYGYTF.

The chain combines TRBV7-8 with TRBJ1-4; perhaps TRBD1 as D (5 bases). V lost 5 bases and J 2 bases, leaving 24 bases between the germline ends. Germline lookup yields CDR1 SGHVS and CDR2 FQNEAQ. This CDR3 spans 19 amino acids. The CDR3 region is CASSPQPKGWGKTNEKLFF. The CDR3 nucleotides read TGTGCCAGCAGCCCGCAACCCAAGGGGTGGGGCAAGACTAATGAAAAACTGTTTTTT.

The chain combines TRBV6-1 with TRBJ2-1; maybe TRBD1 (6 bases). V was shortened by 0 bases and J by 8 bases, with 14 bases between the two germline ends. Germline-derived CDR1 and CDR2 are MNHNS and SASEGT. This CDR3 region has 15 residues. CDR3 residues: CASSEAYGRGDEQFF. The CDR3 bases are TGTGCCAGCAGTGAAGCTTATGGCAGGGGCGATGAGCAGTTCTTC.

This clone was picked up many times. The chain joins TRBV7-6 to TRBJ2-3, with a tentative D call TRBD2 (5 bases). Germline CDR1 is SGHVS and CDR2 is FNYEAQ. The CDR3 covers 15 residues. V lost 1 base and J 1 base, leaving 9 bases between the germline ends. The CDR3 here is CASSLEPRGTDTQYF. The CDR3 DNA reads as TGTGCCAGCAGCTTAGAGCCGAGGGGCACAGATACGCAGTATTTT.

V is TRBV2 and J is TRBJ1-5; D may be TRBD1 (6 bases). Looked up from germline, CDR1 is SNHLY and CDR2 is FYNNEI. V was trimmed by 3 bases and J by 2 bases, leaving 14 bases between them. The CDR3 has 16 residues. The CDR3 DNA reads TGTGCCAGCAGTGACCGCAGGGGAAGTGGCAATCAGCCCCAGCATTTT. Translating gives CASSDRRGSGNQPQHF.

In DNA form, the CDR3 reads TGTGCCAGCACCTACGGGACATTTTCCAACACCGGGGAGCTGTTTTTT. It translates to CASTYGTFSNTGELFF. This rearrangement joins TRBV7-6 to TRBJ2-2; D perhaps matches TRBD1 (6 bases). Germline lookup yields CDR1 SGHVS and CDR2 FNYEAQ. This CDR3 contains 16 residues. V lost 7 bases and J lost 2, with 17 bases in between.

This clone showed up just once. This sequence joins TRBV7-9 and TRBJ1-3; 7 positions agree with TRBD1. The CDR3 runs 14 residues. Germline V CDR1 and CDR2: SEHNR, FQNEAQ (reference sequence). Germline trimming cut 10 bases from V and 2 bases from J; bases unmatched to any gene: 8. CDR3 residues: CATSDRVTGNTIYF. CDR3 nucleotides: TGTGCCACTAGTGACAGGGTCACTGGAAACACCATATATTTT.

This clone was picked up one time. CDR3 loop: CASRPTGVGNQPQHF. CDR3 DNA: TGTGCCAGCAGACCGACAGGGGTGGGCAATCAGCCCCAGCATTTT. V usage is TRBV28 and J usage is TRBJ1-5, with 8 positions matching TRBD1. The CDR3 extends over 15 amino acids. V shed 6 bases, J shed 2 bases, and the junction held 6 bases outside the gene matches. Per germline, CDR1 MDHEN and CDR2 SYDVKM.

V is TRBV19 and J is TRBJ1-2; possible D gene TRBD1, 6 bases. Trimming removed 9 bases at V and 5 bases at J, with 19 bases between. Germline V gives CDR1 LNHDA, CDR2 SQIVND (reference sequence). The CDR3 length is 14 residues. The CDR3 nucleotides are TGTGCCAGCCTTCGTGGGGGCCGAGGGTATGGCTACACCTTC. This gives the protein CASLRGGRGYGYTF.